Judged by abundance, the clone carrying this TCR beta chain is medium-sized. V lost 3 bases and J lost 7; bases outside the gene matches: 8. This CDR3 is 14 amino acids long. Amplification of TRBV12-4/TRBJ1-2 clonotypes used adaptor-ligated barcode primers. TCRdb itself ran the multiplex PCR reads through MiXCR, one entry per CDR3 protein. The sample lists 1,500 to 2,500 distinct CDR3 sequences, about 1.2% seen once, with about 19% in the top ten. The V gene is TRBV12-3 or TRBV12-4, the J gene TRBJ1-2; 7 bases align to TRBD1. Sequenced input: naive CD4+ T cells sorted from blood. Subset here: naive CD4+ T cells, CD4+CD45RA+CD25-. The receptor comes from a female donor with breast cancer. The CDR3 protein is CASSLTGIRGGYTF. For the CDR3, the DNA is TGTGCCAGCAGTTTGACAGGGATTCGAGGTGGCTACACCTTC.